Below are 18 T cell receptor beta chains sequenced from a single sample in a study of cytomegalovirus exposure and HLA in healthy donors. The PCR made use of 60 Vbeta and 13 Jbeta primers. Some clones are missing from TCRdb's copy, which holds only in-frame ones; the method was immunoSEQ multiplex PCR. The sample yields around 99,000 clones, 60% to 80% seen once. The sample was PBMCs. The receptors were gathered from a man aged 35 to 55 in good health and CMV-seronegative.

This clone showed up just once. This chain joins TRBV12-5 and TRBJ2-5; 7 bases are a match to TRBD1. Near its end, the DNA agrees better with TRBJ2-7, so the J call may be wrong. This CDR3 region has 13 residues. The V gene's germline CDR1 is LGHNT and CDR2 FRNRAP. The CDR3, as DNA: TGTGCTAGTGGTTTGGGACAGGGCTGCGAGCAGTACTTC. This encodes CASGLGQGCEQYF.

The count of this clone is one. The CDR3 region has the DNA TGCAGTGCTTCAGTCAATGAAGCTTTCTTT. Translation gives CSASVNEAFF. V gene TRBV20-1 combines with J gene TRBJ1-1; D not certain. Trimming pared 5 bases from V and 7 bases from J, leaving 8 bases between. CDR3 length: 10 amino acids. Germline CDR1 DFQATT, CDR2 SNEGSKA (reference sequence).

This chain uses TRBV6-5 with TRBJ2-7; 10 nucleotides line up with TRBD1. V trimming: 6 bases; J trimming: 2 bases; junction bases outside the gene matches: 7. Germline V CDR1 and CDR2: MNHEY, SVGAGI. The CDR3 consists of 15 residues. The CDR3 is CASRPGTGDPYEQYF. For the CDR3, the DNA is TGTGCCAGCAGGCCCGGGACAGGGGATCCCTACGAGCAGTACTTC.

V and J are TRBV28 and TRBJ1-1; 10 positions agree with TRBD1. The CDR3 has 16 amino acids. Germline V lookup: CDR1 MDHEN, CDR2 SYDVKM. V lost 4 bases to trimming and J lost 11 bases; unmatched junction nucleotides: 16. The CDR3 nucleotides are TGTGCCAGCAGTTCTCTTCGGACAGGGGGTCTCCTCGATGCTTTCTTT. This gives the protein CASSSLRTGGLLDAFF.

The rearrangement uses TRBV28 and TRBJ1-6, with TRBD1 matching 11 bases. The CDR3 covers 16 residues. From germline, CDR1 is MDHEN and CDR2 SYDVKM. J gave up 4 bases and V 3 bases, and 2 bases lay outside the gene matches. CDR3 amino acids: CASSLGTGGYNSPLHF. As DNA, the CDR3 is TGTGCCAGCAGTTTGGGGACAGGGGGATATAATTCACCCCTCCACTTT. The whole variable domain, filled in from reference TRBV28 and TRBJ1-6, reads DVKVTQSSRYLVKRTGEKVFLECVQDMDHENMFWYRQDPGLGLRLIYFSYDVKMKEKGDIPEGYSVSREKKERFSLILESASTNQTSMYLCASSLGTGGYNSPLHFGNGTRLTVT.

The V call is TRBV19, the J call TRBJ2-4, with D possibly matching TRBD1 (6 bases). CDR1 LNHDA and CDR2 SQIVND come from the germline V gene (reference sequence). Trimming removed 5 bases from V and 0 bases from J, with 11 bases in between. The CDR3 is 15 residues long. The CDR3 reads CASSGGSLAKNIQYF. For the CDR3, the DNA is TGTGCCAGTAGTGGGGGCTCTCTAGCCAAAAACATTCAGTACTTC. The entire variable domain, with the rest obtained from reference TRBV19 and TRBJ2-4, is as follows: DGGITQSPKYLFRKEGQNVTLSCEQNLNHDAMYWYRQDPGQGLRLIYYSQIVNDFQKGDIAEGYSVSREKKESFPLTVTSAQKNPTAFYLCASSGGSLAKNIQYFGAGTRLSVL.

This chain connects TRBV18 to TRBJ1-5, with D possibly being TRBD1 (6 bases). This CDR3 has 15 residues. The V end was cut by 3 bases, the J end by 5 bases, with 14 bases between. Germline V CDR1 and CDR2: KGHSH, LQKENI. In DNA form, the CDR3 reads TGTGCCAGCTCACCGCTCCACAGGGACGATCAGCCCCAGCATTTT. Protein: CASSPLHRDDQPQHF. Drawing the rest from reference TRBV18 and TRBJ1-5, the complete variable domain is NAGVMQNPRHLVRRRGQEARLRCSPMKGHSHVYWYRQLPEEGLKFMVYLQKENIIDESGMPKERFSAEFPKEGPSILRIQQVVRGDSAAYFCASSPLHRDDQPQHFGDGTRLSIL.

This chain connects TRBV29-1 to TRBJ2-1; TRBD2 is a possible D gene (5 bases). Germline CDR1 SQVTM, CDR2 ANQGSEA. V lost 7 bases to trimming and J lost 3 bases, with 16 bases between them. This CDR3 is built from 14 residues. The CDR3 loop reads CSAPDQRFYNEQFF. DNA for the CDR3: TGCAGCGCACCGGACCAGCGGTTCTACAATGAGCAGTTCTTC.

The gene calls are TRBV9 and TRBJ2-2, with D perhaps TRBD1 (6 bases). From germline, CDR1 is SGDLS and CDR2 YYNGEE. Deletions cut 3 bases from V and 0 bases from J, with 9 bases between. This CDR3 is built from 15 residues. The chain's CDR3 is CASSGTDPNTGELFF. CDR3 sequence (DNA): TGTGCCAGCAGCGGGACAGATCCGAACACCGGGGAGCTGTTTTTT. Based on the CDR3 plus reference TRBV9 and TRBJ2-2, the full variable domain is DSGVTQTPKHLITATGQRVTLRCSPRSGDLSVYWYQQSLDQGLQFLIQYYNGEERAKGNILERFSAQQFPDLHSELNLSSLELGDSALYFCASSGTDPNTGELFFGEGSRLTVL.

CDR3 in amino acids: CASSFLSSYNEQFF. The CDR3 nucleotides read TGTGCCAGCAGTTTCCTAAGCTCCTACAATGAGCAGTTCTTC. The chain employs TRBV27 and TRBJ2-1, with no clear D. The CDR3 has 14 amino acids. The V end was cut by 3 bases, the J end by 0 bases, with 6 bases between. Looked up from germline, CDR1 is MNHEY and CDR2 is SMNVEV (reference sequence).

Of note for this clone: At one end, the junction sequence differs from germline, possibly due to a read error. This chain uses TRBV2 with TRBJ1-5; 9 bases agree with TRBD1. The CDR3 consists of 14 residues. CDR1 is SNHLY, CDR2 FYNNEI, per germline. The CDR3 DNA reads TGTGCCAGCAGTGTGGACAGGGGCAAACAGCCCCAGCATTTT. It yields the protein CASSVDRGKQPQHF.

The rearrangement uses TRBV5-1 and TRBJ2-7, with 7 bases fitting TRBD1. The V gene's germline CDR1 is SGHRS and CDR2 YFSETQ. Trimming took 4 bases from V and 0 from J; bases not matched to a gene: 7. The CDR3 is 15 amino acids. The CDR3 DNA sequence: TGCGCCAGCAGCGGAAGGGACAGAAGCTCCTACGAGCAGTACTTC. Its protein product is CASSGRDRSSYEQYF.

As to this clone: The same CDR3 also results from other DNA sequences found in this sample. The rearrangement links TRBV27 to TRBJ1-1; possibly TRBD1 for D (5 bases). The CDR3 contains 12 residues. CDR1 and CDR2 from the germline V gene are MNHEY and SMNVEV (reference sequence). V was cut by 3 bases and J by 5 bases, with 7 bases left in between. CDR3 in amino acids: CASSFRGTEAFF. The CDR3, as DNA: TGTGCCAGCAGTTTTAGGGGTACTGAAGCTTTCTTT.

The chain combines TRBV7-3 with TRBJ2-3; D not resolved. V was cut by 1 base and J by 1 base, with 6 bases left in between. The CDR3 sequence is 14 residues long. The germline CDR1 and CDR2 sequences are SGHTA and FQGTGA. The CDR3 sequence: CASSLIPGTDTQYF. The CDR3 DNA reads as TGTGCCAGCAGCTTAATCCCGGGCACAGATACGCAGTATTTT.

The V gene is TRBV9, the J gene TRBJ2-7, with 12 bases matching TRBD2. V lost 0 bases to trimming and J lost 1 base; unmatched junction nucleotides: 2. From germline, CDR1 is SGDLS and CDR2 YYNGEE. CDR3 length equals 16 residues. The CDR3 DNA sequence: TGTGCCAGCAGCGTAGGGACTAGCGGGGAGTCCTACGAGCAGTACTTC. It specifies CASSVGTSGESYEQYF.

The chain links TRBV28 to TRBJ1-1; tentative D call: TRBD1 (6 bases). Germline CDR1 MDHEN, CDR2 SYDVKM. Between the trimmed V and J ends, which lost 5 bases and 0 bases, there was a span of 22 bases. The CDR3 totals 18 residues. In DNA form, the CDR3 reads TGTGCCAGCAGTCCCGTAGGATCACGGGACACATTGAACACTGAAGCTTTCTTT. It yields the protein CASSPVGSRDTLNTEAFF.

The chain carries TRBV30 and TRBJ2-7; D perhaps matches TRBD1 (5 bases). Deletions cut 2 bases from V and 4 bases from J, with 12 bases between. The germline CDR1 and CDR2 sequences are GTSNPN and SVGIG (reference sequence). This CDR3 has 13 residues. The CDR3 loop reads CAWSPGFGYEQYF. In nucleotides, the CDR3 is TGTGCCTGGAGTCCAGGGTTCGGATACGAGCAGTACTTC.

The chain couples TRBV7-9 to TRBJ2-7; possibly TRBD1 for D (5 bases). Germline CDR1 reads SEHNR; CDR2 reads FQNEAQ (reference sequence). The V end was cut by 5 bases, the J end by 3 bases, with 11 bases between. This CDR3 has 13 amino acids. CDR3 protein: CASSPSTDYEQYF. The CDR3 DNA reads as TGTGCCAGCAGCCCCTCGACAGACTACGAGCAGTACTTC.